This T cell receptor (beta chain) appears in the sequencing data of a study of blood T cell repertoires in COVID-19. Study summary: The analysed material was cDNA or gDNA that came from T cells, B-cell-depleted T cells, or PBMCs.

Authors' processing steps: Reference gene primer amplification yielded estimated nucleated cell counts. Generated by immunoSEQ multiplex PCR, the TCRdb table keeps only in-frame clones and is missing some. The V and J calls and clone size come from that table; D and trimming were worked out from the DNA. The table has about 11,000 clones, approximately 85% seen once. CDR1 is KGHSH, CDR2 LQKENI, per germline. Between the trimmed V and J ends, which lost 2 bases and 3 bases, there was a span of 11 bases. CDR3 length: 14 amino acids. The sample comprised peripheral blood. The source of this sequence is a man aged 45 to 65 with active COVID-19. The gene calls are TRBV18 and TRBJ2-7, with D tentatively TRBD1 (6 bases). CDR3 amino acids: CASSPRDTVYEQYF. The CDR3 nucleotides are TGTGCCAGCTCACCAAGGGACACCGTCTACGAGCAGTACTTC.